This TCR beta chain was identified in a study of cytomegalovirus exposure and HLA in healthy donors. Per the germline V gene, CDR1 is SGHRS and CDR2 is YFSETQ. V trimming: 4 bases; J trimming: 0 bases; junction bases outside the gene matches: 3. The CDR3 is 16 residues long. The PCR was carried out with 60 Vbeta primers and 13 Jbeta primers. Profiling relied on immunoSEQ multiplex PCR, and the TCRdb table lists in-frame clones only, not all of them. The profile shows some 150,000 clones, over 80% of them singletons. This clonotype originated in a male donor in good health and CMV-seronegative. The chain couples TRBV5-1 to TRBJ2-3; TRBD2 agrees at 12 bases. Sequencing was performed on PBMCs. CDR3 sequence reads: CASSLGTSGSTDTQYF. Here the CDR3 DNA reads TGCGCCAGCAGCCTCGGGACTAGCGGGAGCACAGATACGCAGTATTTT.